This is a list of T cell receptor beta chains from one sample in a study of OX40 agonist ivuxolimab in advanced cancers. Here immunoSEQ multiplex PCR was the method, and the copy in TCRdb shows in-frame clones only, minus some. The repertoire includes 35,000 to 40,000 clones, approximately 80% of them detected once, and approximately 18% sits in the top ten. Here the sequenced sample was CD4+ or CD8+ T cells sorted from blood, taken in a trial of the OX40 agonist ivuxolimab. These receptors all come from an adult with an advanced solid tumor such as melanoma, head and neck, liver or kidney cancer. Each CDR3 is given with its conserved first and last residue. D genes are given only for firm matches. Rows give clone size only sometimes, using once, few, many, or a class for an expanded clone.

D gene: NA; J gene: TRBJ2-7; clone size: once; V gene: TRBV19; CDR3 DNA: TGTGCCAGTACCCGCGGGACGCTGTACGAGCAGTACTTC; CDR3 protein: CASTRGTLYEQYF
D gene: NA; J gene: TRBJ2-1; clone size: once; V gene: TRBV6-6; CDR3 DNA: TGTGCCAGCAGGGACACCACGAGTGAGCAGTTCTTC; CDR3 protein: CASRDTTSEQFF
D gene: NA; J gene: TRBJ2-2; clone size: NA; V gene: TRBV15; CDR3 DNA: TGTGCCACCAGCAGAGATGGTGGCTTTTCCTCCACCGGGGAGCTGTTTTTT; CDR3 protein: CATSRDGGFSSTGELFF
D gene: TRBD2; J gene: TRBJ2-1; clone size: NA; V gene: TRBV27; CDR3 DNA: TGTGCCAGCATCCTAGCGGGAGGGTCCTACAATGAGCAGTTCTTC; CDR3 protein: CASILAGGSYNEQFF
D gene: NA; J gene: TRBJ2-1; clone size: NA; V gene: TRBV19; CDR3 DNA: TGTGCCAGTAAATTGGTCCACAAGACCCCTAATGAGCAGTTCTTC; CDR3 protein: CASKLVHKTPNEQFF
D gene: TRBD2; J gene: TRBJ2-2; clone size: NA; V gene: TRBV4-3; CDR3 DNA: TGCGCCAGCAGCCAAGAATATCGGGGGGGCTCCGGGGAGCTGTTTTTT; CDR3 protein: CASSQEYRGGSGELFF
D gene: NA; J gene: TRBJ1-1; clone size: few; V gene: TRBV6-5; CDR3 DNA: TGTGCCAGCAGTTATGTGAAGAACACTGAAGCTTTCTTT; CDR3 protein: CASSYVKNTEAFF
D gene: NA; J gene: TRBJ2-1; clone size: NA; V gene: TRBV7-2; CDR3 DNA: TGTGCCAGCACCCATAGTTATGAGCAGTTCTTC; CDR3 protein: CASTHSYEQFF
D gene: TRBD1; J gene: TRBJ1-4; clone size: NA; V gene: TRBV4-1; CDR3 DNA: TGCGCCAGCAGCCAAGAGAGGGGGCTGGGTGAAAAACTGTTTTTT; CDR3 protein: CASSQERGLGEKLFF
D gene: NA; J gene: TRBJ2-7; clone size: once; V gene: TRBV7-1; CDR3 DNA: TGTGCCAGCAGCTTCCCCGGGTTCTACGAGCAGTACTTC; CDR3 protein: CASSFPGFYEQYF
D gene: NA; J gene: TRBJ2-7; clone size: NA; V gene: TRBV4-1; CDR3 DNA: TGCGCCAGCAGCCAAGGTCCGTTAATTCCCTACGAGCAGTACTTC; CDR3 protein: CASSQGPLIPYEQYF
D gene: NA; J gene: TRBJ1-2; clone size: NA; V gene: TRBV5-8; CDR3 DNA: TGTGCCAGCAGCTGGAAAGCCTTCTATGGCTACACCTTC; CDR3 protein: CASSWKAFYGYTF
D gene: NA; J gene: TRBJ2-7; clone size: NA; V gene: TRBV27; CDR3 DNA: TGTGCCAGCAGTTTATCGATAGGGTTTTCCGAGCAGTACTTC; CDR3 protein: CASSLSIGFSEQYF
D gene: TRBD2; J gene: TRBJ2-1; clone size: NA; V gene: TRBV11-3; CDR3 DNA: TGTGCCAGCCGAACCTTAGCGGGGCTGGGTGAGCAGTTCTTC; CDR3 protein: CASRTLAGLGEQFF
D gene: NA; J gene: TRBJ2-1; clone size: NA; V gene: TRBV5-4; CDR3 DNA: TGTGCCAGCCGTGGAGCCTTTGACGACAATGAGCAGTTCTTC; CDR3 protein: CASRGAFDDNEQFF
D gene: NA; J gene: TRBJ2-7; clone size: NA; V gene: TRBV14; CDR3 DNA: TGTGCCAGCAGCCTGGGGGACGAGCAGTACTTC; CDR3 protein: CASSLGDEQYF
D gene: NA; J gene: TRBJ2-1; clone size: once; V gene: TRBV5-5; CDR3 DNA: TGTGCCAGCAGCTTGGTTGGTTCCTACAATGAGCAGTTCTTC; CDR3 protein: CASSLVGSYNEQFF
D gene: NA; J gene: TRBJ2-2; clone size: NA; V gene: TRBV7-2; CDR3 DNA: TGTGCCAGCAGCCCAGGGGGGGAAACCGGGGAGCTGTTTTTT; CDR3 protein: CASSPGGETGELFF
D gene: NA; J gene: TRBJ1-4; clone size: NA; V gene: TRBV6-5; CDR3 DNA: TGTGCCAGCAGTTACCCTGTAGGGGCCAATGAAAAACTGTTTTTT; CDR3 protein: CASSYPVGANEKLFF
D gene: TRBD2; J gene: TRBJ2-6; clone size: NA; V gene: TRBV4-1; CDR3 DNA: TGCGCCAGCAGCCAGTACCAGGGACTAGCGGGGGGATTGAGCTCTGGGGCCAACGTCCTGACTTTC; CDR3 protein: CASSQYQGLAGGLSSGANVLTF
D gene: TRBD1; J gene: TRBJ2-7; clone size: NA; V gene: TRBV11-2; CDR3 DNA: TGTGCCACCACCGACAGGGGTTCCTACGAGCAGTACTTC; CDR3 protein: CATTDRGSYEQYF
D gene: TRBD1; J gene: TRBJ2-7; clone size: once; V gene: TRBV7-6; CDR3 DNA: TGTGCCAGCAGCTTGGGACAGGGAAGCTCCTACGAGCAGTACTTC; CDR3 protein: CASSLGQGSSYEQYF